The source of this T cell receptor beta chain is a study of blood T cell repertoires in COVID-19. Overall study context: Collection of acute and convalescent COVID-19 samples took place in the United States, Italy and Spain. From T cells, B-cell-depleted T cells, or PBMCs came the material, which was cDNA or gDNA.

Authors' analysis steps: Estimation of nucleated cell counts relied on the amplification of reference gene primers. Repertoires were generated with immunoSEQ multiplex PCR, while TCRdb's copy carries only in-frame clones and drops some. V and J calls plus clone size are reproduced from that table; the DNA served to infer D and trimming. The profile covers approximately 280,000 clones, with about 89% appearing a single time and 2% to 2.5% taken by the ten largest. V shed 4 bases and J shed 10 bases, with 26 bases lying between them. Germline V gene sequence: CDR1 SGHDT, CDR2 YYEEEE. This CDR3 is 16 amino acids long.

This receptor was taken from a man aged 45 to 65 with acute or convalescent COVID-19. The sequencing input was peripheral blood. V usage is TRBV5-6 and J usage is TRBJ1-1, with D possibly matching TRBD1 (6 bases). CDR3 sequence: CASSPRGRGRWGGAFF. In nucleotides, the CDR3 is TGTGCCAGCAGCCCCCGAGGCAGGGGACGTTGGGGTGGAGCTTTCTTT.